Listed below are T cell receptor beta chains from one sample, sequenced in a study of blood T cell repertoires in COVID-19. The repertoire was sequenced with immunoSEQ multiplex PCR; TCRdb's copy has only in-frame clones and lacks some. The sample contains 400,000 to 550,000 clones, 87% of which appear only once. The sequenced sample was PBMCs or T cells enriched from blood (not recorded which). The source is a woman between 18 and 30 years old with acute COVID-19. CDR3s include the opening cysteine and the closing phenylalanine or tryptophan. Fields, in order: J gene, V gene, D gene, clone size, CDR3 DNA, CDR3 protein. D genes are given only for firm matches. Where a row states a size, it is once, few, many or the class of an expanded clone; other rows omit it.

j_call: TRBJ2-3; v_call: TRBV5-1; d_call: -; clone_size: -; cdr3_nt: TGCGCCAGCAGCTTGCTCGGGGACTTGACGGATACGCAGTATTTT; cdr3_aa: CASSLLGDLTDTQYF
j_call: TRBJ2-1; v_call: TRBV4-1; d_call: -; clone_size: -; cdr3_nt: TGCGCCAGCAGCTTACGACTAGAGCAGTTCTTC; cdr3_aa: CASSLRLEQFF
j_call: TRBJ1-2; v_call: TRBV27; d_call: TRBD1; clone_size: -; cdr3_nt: TGTGCCAGCAGTCTTACGGGACAGGGCGACGGCTACACCTTC; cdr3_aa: CASSLTGQGDGYTF
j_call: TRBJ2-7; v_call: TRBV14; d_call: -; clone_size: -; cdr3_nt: TGTGCCAGCAACCCGGACAGCTACGAGCAGTACTTC; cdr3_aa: CASNPDSYEQYF
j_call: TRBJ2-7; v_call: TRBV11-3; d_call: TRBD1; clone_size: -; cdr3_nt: TGTGCCAGCAGCAAGGGATCGACAGGGGTCGAGCAGTACTTC; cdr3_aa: CASSKGSTGVEQYF
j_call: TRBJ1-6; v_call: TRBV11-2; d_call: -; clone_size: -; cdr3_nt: TGTGCCAGCAGCTGGACAGCCTTAAGCTCACCCCTCCACTTT; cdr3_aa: CASSWTALSSPLHF
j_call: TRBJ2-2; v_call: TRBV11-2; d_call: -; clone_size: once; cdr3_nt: TGTGCCAGCAGCTTCATAGAAACCGGGGAGCTGTTTTTT; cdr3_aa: CASSFIETGELFF
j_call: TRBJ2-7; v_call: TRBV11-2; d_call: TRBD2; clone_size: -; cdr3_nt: TGTGCCAGCAGCCCTAGACTAGCGGGAGCCTACGAGCAGTACTTC; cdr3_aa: CASSPRLAGAYEQYF
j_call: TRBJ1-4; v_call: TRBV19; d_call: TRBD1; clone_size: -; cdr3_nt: TGTGCCAGTAGTCTATACGAGGGGGCAGGTGAAAAACTGTTTTTT; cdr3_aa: CASSLYEGAGEKLFF
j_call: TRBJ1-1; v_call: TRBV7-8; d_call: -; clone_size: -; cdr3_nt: TGTGCCAGCAGCACACAGGTGAACACTGAAGCTTTCTTT; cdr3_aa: CASSTQVNTEAFF
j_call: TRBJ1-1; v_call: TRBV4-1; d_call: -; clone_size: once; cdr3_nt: TGCGCCAGCAGCCAGCGGGGACCGAACACTGAAGCTTTCTTT; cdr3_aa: CASSQRGPNTEAFF